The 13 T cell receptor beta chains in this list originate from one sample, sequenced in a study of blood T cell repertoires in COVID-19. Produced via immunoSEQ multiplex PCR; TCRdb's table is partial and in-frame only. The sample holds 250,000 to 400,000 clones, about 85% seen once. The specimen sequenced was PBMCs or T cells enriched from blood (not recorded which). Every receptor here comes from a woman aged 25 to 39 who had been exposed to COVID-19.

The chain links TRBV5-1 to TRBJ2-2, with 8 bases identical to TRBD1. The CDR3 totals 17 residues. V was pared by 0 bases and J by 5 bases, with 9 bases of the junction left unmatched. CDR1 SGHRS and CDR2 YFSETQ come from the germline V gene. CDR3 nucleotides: TGCGCCAGCAGCTTGGCCCCGACAGGGGTTGAGACCGGGGAGCTGTTTTTT. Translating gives CASSLAPTGVETGELFF.

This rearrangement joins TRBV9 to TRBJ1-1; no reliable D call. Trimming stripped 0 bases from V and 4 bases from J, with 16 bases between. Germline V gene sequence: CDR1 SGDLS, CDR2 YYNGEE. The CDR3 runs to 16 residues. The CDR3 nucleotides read TGTGCCAGCAGCGTAGAGACGGTCGAGGTAGGCACTGAAGCTTTCTTT. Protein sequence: CASSVETVEVGTEAFF. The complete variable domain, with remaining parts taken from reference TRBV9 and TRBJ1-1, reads DSGVTQTPKHLITATGQRVTLRCSPRSGDLSVYWYQQSLDQGLQFLIQYYNGEERAKGNILERFSAQQFPDLHSELNLSSLELGDSALYFCASSVETVEVGTEAFFGQGTRLTVV.

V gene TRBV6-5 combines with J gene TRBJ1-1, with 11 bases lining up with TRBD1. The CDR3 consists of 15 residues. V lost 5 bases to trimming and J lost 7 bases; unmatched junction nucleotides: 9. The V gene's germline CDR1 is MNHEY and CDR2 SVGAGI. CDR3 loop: CASSTAGTGGVEAFF. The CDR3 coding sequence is TGTGCCAGCAGTACTGCCGGGACAGGGGGAGTTGAAGCTTTCTTT.

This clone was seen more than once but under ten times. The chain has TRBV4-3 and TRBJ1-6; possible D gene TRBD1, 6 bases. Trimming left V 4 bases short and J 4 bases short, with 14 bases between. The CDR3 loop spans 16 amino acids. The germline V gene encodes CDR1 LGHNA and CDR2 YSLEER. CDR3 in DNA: TGCGCCAGCAGCCGAGACAGGACATCTTATAATTCACCCCTCCACTTT. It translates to CASSRDRTSYNSPLHF.

The CDR3 DNA reads TGTGCCAGCGACACCCGGGACAGGGGAGGTGAAGCTTTCTTT. As protein: CASDTRDRGGEAFF. The rearrangement joins TRBV28 to TRBJ1-1; 10 bases are a match to TRBD1. The length of the CDR3 is 14 residues. Germline V gene sequence: CDR1 MDHEN, CDR2 SYDVKM. The V segment lost 8 bases and the J segment 7 bases; nucleotides outside the gene matches: 10.

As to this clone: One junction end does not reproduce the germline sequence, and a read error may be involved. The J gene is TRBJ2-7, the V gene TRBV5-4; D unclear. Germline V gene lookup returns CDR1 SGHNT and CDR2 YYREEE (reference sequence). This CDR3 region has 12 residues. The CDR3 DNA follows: TGTGCCAGCAGCTCGCCTACCTTTCCCTCCTCCTTC. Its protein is CASSSPTFPSSF.

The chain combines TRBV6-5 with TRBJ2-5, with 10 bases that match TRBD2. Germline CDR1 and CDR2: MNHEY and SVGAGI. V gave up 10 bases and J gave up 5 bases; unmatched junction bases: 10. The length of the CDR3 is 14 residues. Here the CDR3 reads CATQLAGLGETQYF. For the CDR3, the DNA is TGTGCCACGCAACTAGCGGGATTGGGGGAGACCCAGTACTTC.

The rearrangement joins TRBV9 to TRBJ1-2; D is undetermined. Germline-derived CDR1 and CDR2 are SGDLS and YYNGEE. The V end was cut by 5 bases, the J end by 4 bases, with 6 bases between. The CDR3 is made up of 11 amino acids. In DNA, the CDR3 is TGTGCCAGCAGGGCCTTCTATGGCTACACCTTC. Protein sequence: CASRAFYGYTF.

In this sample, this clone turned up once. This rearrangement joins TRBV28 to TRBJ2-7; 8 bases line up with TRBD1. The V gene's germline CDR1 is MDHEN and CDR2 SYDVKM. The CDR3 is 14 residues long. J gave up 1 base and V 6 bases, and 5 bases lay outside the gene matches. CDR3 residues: CASRRTGNSYEQYF. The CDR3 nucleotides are TGTGCCAGCAGAAGGACAGGGAATTCCTACGAGCAGTACTTC.

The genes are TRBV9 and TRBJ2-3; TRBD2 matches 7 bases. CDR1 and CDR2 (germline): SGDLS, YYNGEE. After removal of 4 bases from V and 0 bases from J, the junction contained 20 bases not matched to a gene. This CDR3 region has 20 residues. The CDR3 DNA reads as TGTGCCAGCAGCCCTTTTCGGTCAGCGGGGCTAACCTCTAGCACAGATACGCAGTATTTT. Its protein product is CASSPFRSAGLTSSTDTQYF.

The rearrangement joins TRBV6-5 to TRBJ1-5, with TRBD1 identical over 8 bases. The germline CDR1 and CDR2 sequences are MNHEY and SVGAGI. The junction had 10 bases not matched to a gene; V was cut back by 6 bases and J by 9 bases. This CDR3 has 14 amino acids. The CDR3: CASRDRAFSRPQHF. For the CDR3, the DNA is TGTGCCAGCAGGGACAGGGCCTTTTCGAGGCCCCAGCATTTT.

The CDR3 loop is CASSQEIVNEQFF. The DNA for the CDR3 is TGCGCCAGCAGCCAAGAAATAGTCAATGAGCAGTTCTTC. The chain has TRBV4-3 and TRBJ2-1; D gene ambiguous. The length of the CDR3 is 13 residues. Looked up from germline, CDR1 is LGHNA and CDR2 is YSLEER. V was trimmed by 0 bases and J by 6 bases, leaving 6 bases between them.

CDR3 in amino acids: CASSLYGTGGLDTQYF. The CDR3 nucleotides are TGTGCCAGCAGCTTATACGGGACAGGGGGGCTGGATACGCAGTATTTT. The genes are TRBV7-2 and TRBJ2-3, with TRBD1 matching over 11 bases. Germline V CDR1 and CDR2: SGHTA, FQGNSA. With 2 bases clipped from V and 6 bases from J, the junction kept 7 bases outside the gene matches. This CDR3 has 16 amino acids.